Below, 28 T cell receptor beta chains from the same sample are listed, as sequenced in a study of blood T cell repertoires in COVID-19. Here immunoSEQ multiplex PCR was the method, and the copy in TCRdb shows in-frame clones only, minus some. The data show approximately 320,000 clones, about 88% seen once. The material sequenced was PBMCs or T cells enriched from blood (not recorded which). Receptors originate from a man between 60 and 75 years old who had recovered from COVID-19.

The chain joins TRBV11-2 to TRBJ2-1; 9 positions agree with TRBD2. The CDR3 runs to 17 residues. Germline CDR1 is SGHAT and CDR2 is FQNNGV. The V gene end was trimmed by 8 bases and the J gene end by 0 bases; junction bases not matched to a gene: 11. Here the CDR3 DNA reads TGTGCCAGCGGACGGACTAGCGCCCGAAGCTCCTACAATGAGCAGTTCTTC. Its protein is CASGRTSARSSYNEQFF.

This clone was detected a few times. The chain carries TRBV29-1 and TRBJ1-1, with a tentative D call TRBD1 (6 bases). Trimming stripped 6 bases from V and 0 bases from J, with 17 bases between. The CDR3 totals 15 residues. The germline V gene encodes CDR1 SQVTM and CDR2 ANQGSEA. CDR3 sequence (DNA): TGCAGCGTGAGGCCCCTGCAGGGGCTGAACACTGAAGCTTTCTTT. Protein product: CSVRPLQGLNTEAFF.

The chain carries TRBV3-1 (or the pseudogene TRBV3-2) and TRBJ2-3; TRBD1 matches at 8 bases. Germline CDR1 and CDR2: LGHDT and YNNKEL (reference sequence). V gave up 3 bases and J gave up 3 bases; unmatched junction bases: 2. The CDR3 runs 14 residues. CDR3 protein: CASSQQGATDTQYF. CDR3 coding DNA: TGTGCCAGCAGCCAGCAGGGGGCAACAGATACGCAGTATTTT.

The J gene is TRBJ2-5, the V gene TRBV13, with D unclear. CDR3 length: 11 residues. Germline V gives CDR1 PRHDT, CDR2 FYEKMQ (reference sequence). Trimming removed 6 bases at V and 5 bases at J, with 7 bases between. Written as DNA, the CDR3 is TGTGCCAGCAGTCATCGGGAGACCCAGTACTTC. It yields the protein CASSHRETQYF.

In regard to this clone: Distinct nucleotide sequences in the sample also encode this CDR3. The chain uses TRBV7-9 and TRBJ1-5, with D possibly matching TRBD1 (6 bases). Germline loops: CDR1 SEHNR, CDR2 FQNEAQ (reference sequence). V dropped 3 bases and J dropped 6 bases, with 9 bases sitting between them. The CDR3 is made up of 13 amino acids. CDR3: CASSFSGVQPQHF. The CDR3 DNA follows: TGTGCCAGCAGCTTCTCAGGGGTTCAGCCCCAGCATTTT.

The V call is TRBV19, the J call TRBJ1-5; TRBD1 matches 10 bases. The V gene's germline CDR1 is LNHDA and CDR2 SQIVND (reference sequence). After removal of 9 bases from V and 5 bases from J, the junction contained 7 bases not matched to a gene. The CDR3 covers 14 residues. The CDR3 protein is CASRGGTGDQPQHF. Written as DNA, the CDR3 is TGTGCCAGCAGGGGAGGGACAGGGGATCAGCCCCAGCATTTT.

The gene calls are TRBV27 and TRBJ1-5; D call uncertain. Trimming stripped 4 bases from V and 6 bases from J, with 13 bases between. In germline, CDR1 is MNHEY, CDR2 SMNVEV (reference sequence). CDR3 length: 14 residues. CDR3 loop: CASSSRLTSQPQHF. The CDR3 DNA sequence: TGTGCCAGCAGTTCTCGGCTGACAAGTCAGCCCCAGCATTTT.

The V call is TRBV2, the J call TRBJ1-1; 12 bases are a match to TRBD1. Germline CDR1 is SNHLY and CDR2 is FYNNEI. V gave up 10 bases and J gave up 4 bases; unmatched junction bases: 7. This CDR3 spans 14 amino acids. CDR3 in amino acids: CATPGTGGTTEAFF. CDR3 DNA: TGTGCCACCCCCGGGACAGGGGGCACCACTGAAGCTTTCTTT.

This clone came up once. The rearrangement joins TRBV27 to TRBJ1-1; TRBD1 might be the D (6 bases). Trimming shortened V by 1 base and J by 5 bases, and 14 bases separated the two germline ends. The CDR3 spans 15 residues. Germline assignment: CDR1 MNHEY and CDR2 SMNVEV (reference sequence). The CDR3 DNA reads TGTGCCAGCAGTTTATGGGGGGGGCGCGTTACTGAAGCTTTCTTT. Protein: CASSLWGGRVTEAFF.

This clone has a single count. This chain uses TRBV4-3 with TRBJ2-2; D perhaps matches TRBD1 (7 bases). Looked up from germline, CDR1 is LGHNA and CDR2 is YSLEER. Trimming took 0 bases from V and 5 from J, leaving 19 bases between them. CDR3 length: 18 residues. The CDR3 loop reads CASSQEERAGQLTGELFF. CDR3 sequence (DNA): TGCGCCAGCAGCCAAGAAGAGAGGGCGGGACAGTTAACCGGGGAGCTGTTTTTT.

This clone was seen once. This CDR3 reads CAWSVHASNYGYTF. DNA of the CDR3: TGTGCCTGGAGTGTACACGCCAGTAACTATGGCTACACCTTC. This sequence joins TRBV30 and TRBJ1-2; no clear D. The V end lost 0 bases, the J end lost 1 base, and 9 bases lay between the germline ends. The CDR3 is 14 residues long. From germline, CDR1 is GTSNPN and CDR2 SVGIG (reference sequence).

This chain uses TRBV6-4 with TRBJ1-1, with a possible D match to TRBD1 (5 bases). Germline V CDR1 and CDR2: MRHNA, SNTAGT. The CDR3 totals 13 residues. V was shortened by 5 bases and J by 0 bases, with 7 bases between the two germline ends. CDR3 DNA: TGTGCCAGCAGTAGACAGTTGAACACTGAAGCTTTCTTT. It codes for CASSRQLNTEAFF.

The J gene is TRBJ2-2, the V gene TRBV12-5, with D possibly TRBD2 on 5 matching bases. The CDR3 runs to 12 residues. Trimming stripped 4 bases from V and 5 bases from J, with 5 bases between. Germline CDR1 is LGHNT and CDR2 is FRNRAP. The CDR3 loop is CASGWETGELFF. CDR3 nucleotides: TGTGCTAGTGGTTGGGAGACCGGGGAGCTGTTTTTT.

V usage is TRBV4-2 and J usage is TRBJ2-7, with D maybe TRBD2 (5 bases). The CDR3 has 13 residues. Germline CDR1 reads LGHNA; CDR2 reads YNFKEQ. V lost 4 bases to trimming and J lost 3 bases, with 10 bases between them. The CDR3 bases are TGTGCCAGCAGCCGAGGGATTTACTACGAGCAGTACTTC. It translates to CASSRGIYYEQYF.

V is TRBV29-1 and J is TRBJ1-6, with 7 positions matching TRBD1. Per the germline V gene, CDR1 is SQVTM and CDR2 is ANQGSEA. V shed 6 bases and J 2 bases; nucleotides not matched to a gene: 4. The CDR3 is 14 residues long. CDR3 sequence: CSVRQGPYNSPLHF. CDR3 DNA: TGCAGCGTGCGACAGGGACCCTATAATTCACCCCTCCACTTT.

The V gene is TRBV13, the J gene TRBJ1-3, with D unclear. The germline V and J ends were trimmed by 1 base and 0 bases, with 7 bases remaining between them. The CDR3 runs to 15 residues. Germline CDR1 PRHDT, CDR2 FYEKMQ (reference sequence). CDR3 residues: CASSLVPGSGNTIYF. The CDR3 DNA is TGTGCCAGCAGCTTAGTCCCGGGCTCTGGAAACACCATATATTTT.

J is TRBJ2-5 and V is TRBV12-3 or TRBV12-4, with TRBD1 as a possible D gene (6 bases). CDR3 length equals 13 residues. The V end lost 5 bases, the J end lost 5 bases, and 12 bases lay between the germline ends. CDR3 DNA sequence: TGTGCCAGCAGTCTGGGACAAACGGAGACCCAGTACTTC. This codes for CASSLGQTETQYF.

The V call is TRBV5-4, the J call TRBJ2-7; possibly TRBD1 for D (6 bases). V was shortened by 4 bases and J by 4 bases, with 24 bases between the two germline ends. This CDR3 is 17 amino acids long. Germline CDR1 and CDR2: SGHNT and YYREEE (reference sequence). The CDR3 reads CASSQTSGTYTRYEQYF. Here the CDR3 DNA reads TGTGCCAGCAGCCAAACATCCGGGACATACACAAGGTACGAGCAGTACTTC.

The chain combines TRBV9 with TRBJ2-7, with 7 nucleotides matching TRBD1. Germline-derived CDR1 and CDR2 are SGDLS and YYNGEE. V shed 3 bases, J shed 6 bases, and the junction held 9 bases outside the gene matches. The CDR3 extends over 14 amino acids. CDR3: CASSGDRDIGEQYF. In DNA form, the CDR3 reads TGTGCCAGCAGCGGTGACAGGGACATTGGCGAGCAGTACTTC.

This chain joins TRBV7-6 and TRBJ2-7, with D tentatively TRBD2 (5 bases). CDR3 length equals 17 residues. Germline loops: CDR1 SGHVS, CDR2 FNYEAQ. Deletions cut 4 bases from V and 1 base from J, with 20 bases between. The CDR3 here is CASSSPLKGGLSYEQYF. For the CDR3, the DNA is TGTGCCAGCAGCTCCCCCCTCAAGGGCGGGTTGTCCTACGAGCAGTACTTC.

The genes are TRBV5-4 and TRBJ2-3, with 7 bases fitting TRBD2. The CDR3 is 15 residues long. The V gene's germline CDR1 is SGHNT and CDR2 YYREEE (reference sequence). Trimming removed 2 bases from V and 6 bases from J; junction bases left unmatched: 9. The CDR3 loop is CASSFEPAGSDTQYF. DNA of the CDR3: TGTGCCAGCAGCTTCGAGCCAGCGGGATCCGATACGCAGTATTTT. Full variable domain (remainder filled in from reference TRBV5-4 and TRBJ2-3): ETGVTQSPTHLIKTRGQQVTLRCSSQSGHNTVSWYQQALGQGPQFIFQYYREEENGRGNFPPRFSGLQFPNYSSELNVNALELDDSALYLCASSFEPAGSDTQYFGPGTRLTVL.

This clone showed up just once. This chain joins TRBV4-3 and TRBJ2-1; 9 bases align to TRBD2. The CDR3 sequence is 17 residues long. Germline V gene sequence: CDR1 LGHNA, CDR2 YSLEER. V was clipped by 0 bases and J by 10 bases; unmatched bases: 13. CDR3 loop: CASSQDPAGGSSREQFF. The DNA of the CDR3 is TGCGCCAGCAGCCAAGACCCAGCGGGGGGCTCTTCGAGGGAGCAGTTCTTC.

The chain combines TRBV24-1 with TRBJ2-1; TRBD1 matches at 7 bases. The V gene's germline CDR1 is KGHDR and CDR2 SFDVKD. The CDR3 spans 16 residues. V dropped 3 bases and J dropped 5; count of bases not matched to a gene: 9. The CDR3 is CATSDNPGQPDNEQFF. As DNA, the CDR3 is TGTGCCACCAGTGATAACCCGGGACAGCCCGACAATGAGCAGTTCTTC.

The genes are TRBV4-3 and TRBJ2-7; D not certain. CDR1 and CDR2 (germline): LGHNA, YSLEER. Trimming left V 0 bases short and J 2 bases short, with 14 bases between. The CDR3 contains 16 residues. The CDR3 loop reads CASSQERQSLAYEQYF. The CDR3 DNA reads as TGCGCCAGCAGCCAAGAAAGGCAGAGCCTAGCCTACGAGCAGTACTTC.

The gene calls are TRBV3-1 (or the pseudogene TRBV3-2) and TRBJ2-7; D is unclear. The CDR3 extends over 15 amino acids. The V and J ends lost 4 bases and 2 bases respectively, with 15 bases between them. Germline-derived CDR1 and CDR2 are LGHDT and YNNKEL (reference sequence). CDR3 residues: CASSPRVEVAYEQYF. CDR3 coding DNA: TGTGCCAGCAGCCCCCGAGTCGAGGTAGCCTACGAGCAGTACTTC.

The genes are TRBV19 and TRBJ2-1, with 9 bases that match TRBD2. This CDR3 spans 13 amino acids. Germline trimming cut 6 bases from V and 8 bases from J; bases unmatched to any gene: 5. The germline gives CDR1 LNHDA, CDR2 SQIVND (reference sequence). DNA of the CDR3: TGTGCCAGTAGGGCTAGCGGGGCGGATGAGCAGTTCTTC. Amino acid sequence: CASRASGADEQFF.

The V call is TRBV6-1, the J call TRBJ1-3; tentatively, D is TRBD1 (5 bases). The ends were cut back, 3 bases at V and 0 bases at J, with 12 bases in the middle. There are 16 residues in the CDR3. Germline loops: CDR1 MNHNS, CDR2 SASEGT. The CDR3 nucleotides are TGTGCCAGCAGTGAGTCAGGGCCGATCTCTGGAAACACCATATATTTT. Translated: CASSESGPISGNTIYF.

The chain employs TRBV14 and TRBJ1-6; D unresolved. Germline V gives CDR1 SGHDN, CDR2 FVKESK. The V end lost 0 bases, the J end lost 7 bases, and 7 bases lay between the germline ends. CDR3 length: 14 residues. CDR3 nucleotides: TGTGCCAGCAGCCAAGATACGGTGAATTCACCCCTCCACTTT. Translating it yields CASSQDTVNSPLHF.